These 18 T cell receptor beta chains were sequenced from one sample in a study of shared clonotypes between healthy human individuals. Assay used: immunoSEQ multiplex PCR; TCRdb lists only in-frame clones, some missing. The sample records approximately 2.1 million clones, about 92% being singletons. The material sequenced was naive CD4+ T cells from PBMCs. Subset denoted: CD45RA+ positively selected. Source of these receptors: a man between 18 and 29 years old in good health. Some clones in this sample may be carry-over from other donors' samples.

The chain couples TRBV28 to TRBJ2-7; possible D gene TRBD1, 6 bases. This CDR3 region has 16 residues. Trimming stripped 3 bases from V and 1 base from J, with 16 bases between. Germline lookup yields CDR1 MDHEN and CDR2 SYDVKM. CDR3 DNA: TGTGCCAGCAGTTTGGGGGCCGAGGGGCCTTCCTACGAGCAGTACTTC. Its translation is CASSLGAEGPSYEQYF.

The chain couples TRBV28 to TRBJ2-7; 14 bases match TRBD2. Germline lookup yields CDR1 MDHEN and CDR2 SYDVKM. CDR3 length: 17 residues. V lost 2 bases and J lost 6; bases outside the gene matches: 9. CDR3 bases: TGTGCCAGCAGTTTAACTGGGGGACTAGCGGGAGTAGGCGAGCAGTACTTC. This translates into CASSLTGGLAGVGEQYF.

The chain uses TRBV5-5 and TRBJ1-2, with D possibly TRBD1 on 5 matching bases. V was cut by 0 bases and J by 2 bases, with 8 bases left in between. Germline CDR1 reads SGHKS; CDR2 reads YYEKEE (reference sequence). This CDR3 is built from 14 residues. CDR3 in amino acids: CASSLVGGNYGYTF. CDR3 DNA: TGTGCCAGCAGCTTGGTTGGGGGAAACTATGGCTACACCTTC.

The V call is TRBV2, the J call TRBJ1-2, with 8 bases fitting TRBD1. The length of the CDR3 is 13 residues. Germline-derived CDR1 and CDR2 are SNHLY and FYNNEI. The V segment lost 3 bases and the J segment 6 bases; nucleotides outside the gene matches: 3. CDR3 DNA: TGTGCCAGCAGTGACAGGGGGCGGGATGGCTACACCTTC. Translated: CASSDRGRDGYTF.

The rearrangement links TRBV19 to TRBJ1-5; D gene ambiguous. V lost 5 bases and J 0 bases, leaving 14 bases between the germline ends. Germline V lookup: CDR1 LNHDA, CDR2 SQIVND (reference sequence). This CDR3 comprises 16 residues. CDR3 DNA: TGTGCCAGTAGTCCCCGGGGAGGAAATAGCAATCAGCCCCAGCATTTT. Protein sequence: CASSPRGGNSNQPQHF. Complete variable domain (other parts from reference TRBV19 and TRBJ1-5): DGGITQSPKYLFRKEGQNVTLSCEQNLNHDAMYWYRQDPGQGLRLIYYSQIVNDFQKGDIAEGYSVSREKKESFPLTVTSAQKNPTAFYLCASSPRGGNSNQPQHFGDGTRLSIL.

This chain's CDR3 is CSVEDWIHGTDTQYF. The CDR3, as DNA: TGCAGCGTTGAAGACTGGATTCACGGCACAGATACGCAGTATTTT. The rearrangement joins TRBV29-1 to TRBJ2-3; D call uncertain. This CDR3 region has 15 residues. Germline V gives CDR1 SQVTM, CDR2 ANQGSEA. V lost 0 bases to trimming and J lost 1 base, with 11 bases between them.

The rearrangement uses TRBV18 and TRBJ2-1; weak D call: TRBD1 (6 bases). Germline CDR1 is KGHSH and CDR2 is LQKENI. CDR3 size: 14 residues. V shed 3 bases and J shed 7 bases, with 13 bases lying between them. The chain's CDR3 is CASSPYREGNEQFF. In DNA form, the CDR3 reads TGTGCCAGCTCACCTTACAGGGAAGGGAATGAGCAGTTCTTC.

The chain recombines TRBV5-1 with TRBJ2-6, with D perhaps being TRBD1 or TRBD2 (5 bases each). The CDR3 spans 16 residues. Germline V gene data show CDR1 as SGHRS and CDR2 as YFSETQ. Trimming removed 1 base from V and 0 bases from J, with 8 bases in between. The CDR3 reads CASSLFGTSGANVLTF. In DNA form, the CDR3 reads TGCGCCAGCAGCTTGTTCGGGACCTCTGGGGCCAACGTCCTGACTTTC.

Details on this clone: Other DNA sequences of this sample code for an identical CDR3. The chain has TRBV5-1 and TRBJ2-1, with TRBD2 matching 15 bases. Germline CDR1 SGHRS, CDR2 YFSETQ. The CDR3 length is 16 residues. V dropped 3 bases and J dropped 4; count of bases not matched to a gene: 2. The CDR3 DNA sequence: TGCGCCAGCAGCTCGGGACTAGCGGGAGGTTACAATGAGCAGTTCTTC. This sequence encodes CASSSGLAGGYNEQFF.

The genes are TRBV5-4 and TRBJ1-2; D remains unclear. From germline, CDR1 is SGHNT and CDR2 YYREEE (reference sequence). V lost 4 bases to trimming and J lost 2 bases, with 15 bases between them. The CDR3 has 15 amino acids. CDR3 nucleotides: TGTGCCAGCAGCCAAACGGGAAGGACCAACTATGGCTACACCTTC. This translates into CASSQTGRTNYGYTF.

In this sample, this clone turned up once. This rearrangement joins TRBV6-5 to TRBJ2-7; no clear D. CDR3 length equals 15 residues. Trimming removed 4 bases from V and 2 bases from J, with 15 bases in between. The V gene's germline CDR1 is MNHEY and CDR2 SVGAGI. The CDR3 region is CASSWTTSPPYEQYF. The DNA for the CDR3 is TGTGCCAGCAGTTGGACGACCAGCCCACCCTACGAGCAGTACTTC.

The rearrangement uses TRBV21-1 and TRBJ1-5; TRBD1 is the table's D call, not checked against the DNA. TRBV21-1 is assigned pseudogene status. The CDR3 length is 14 residues. CDR3 residues: CASSKEQANQPQHF. The CDR3 DNA reads as TGTGCCAGCAGCAAAGAGCAGGCCAATCAGCCCCAGCATTTT.

The rearrangement joins TRBV27 to TRBJ1-5; no definite D call. The V end was cut by 0 bases, the J end by 0 bases, with 6 bases between. This CDR3 has 15 residues. Germline V gene sequence: CDR1 MNHEY, CDR2 SMNVEV (reference sequence). CDR3 region: CASSLSRSSNQPQHF. The CDR3 DNA follows: TGTGCCAGCAGTTTATCGAGATCTAGCAATCAGCCCCAGCATTTT.

Only one count was recorded for this clone. The CDR3 DNA sequence: TGTGCCTGGAGTGGCGGGGGCAGGTTCGGGACAGATACGCAGTATTTT. Amino acids: CAWSGGGRFGTDTQYF. The chain recombines TRBV30 with TRBJ2-3; possible D gene TRBD2, 7 bases. Germline values: CDR1 GTSNPN, CDR2 SVGIG (reference sequence). This CDR3 is 16 amino acids long. Trimming stripped 1 base from V and 3 bases from J, with 17 bases between.

The V gene is TRBV5-8, the J gene TRBJ2-1; tentative D call: TRBD1 (6 bases). The CDR3 totals 13 residues. V shed 4 bases and J shed 10 bases, with 15 bases lying between them. The germline gives CDR1 SGHTS, CDR2 YDEGEE. The CDR3 loop is CASSRGLQGEQFF. The CDR3 DNA reads as TGTGCCAGCAGCCGCGGTTTACAGGGAGAGCAGTTCTTC.

The V call is TRBV28, the J call TRBJ1-3, with D tentatively TRBD1 (5 bases). The CDR3 contains 16 residues. V lost 7 bases and J lost 7, with 23 bases in between. CDR1 is MDHEN, CDR2 SYDVKM, per germline. CDR3: CASKPRGAVARNTIYF. CDR3 bases: TGTGCCAGCAAACCCAGAGGGGCCGTGGCCAGGAACACCATATATTTT.

The V gene is TRBV19, the J gene TRBJ1-2; perhaps TRBD1 as D (5 bases). Trimming took 5 bases from V and 2 from J, leaving 15 bases between them. CDR1 LNHDA and CDR2 SQIVND come from the germline V gene (reference sequence). This CDR3 is built from 15 residues. The chain's CDR3 is CASSVGTDPNYGYTF. The CDR3 coding sequence is TGTGCCAGTAGTGTCGGGACCGACCCCAACTATGGCTACACCTTC.

CDR3 bases: TGTGCCAGCAGCAGGACAGGTCAGGGTGAAGCTTTCTTT. This gives the protein CASSRTGQGEAFF. The V and J genes are TRBV2 and TRBJ1-1; 7 bases fit TRBD1. Looked up from germline, CDR1 is SNHLY and CDR2 is FYNNEI. The CDR3 covers 13 residues. The junction had 8 bases not matched to a gene; V was cut back by 6 bases and J by 7 bases.